A selection of T cell receptor beta chains follows, all from one sample in a study of identical twins. MiXCR, run by TCRdb on the 5' RACE reads, gives a single entry per CDR3 protein. The table shows 400,000 or so distinct CDR3 sequences, with about 9% occurring only once. The sample taken for sequencing was naive T cells sorted from blood. Every receptor here comes from a woman in her forties or fifties in good health. CDR3s leave out the opening cysteine and the closing phenylalanine or tryptophan.

j_gene,v_gene,CDR3aa
TRBJ1-5,TRBV6-1,ASTEQGPPGGMIPNQPQH
TRBJ1-5,TRBV15,ATSRGHAKGPQH
TRBJ2-5,TRBV24-1,ATQGAATIQETQY
TRBJ2-5,TRBV19,ASSIGQGEETQY
TRBJ2-7,TRBV5-1,ASSSGLAAWYEQY
TRBJ2-7,TRBV5-1,ASSRSGLAILYEQY
TRBJ2-1,TRBV29-1,SVEVGNEQF
TRBJ2-1,TRBV20-1,SARGDVLNEQF
TRBJ2-5,TRBV11-2,ASSLDRAETQY
TRBJ2-1,TRBV6-5,ASSYSGGGEF
TRBJ1-2,TRBV29-1,SIHRGLNYGYT
TRBJ2-3,TRBV20-1,SAEPYTDTQY
TRBJ2-3,TRBV4-1,ASSLGAGTSGGGDTQY
TRBJ2-1,TRBV3-1,ASSQDADRYNEQF
TRBJ2-4,TRBV6-5,ASSQGPMTFKNIQY
TRBJ1-2,TRBV21-1,ASSKVCPGPHGYT
TRBJ1-3,TRBV6-5,ASSYSRTGTGNTIY
TRBJ2-3,TRBV2,ASWGLGGLVTDTQY
TRBJ1-1,TRBV5-1,ASSQNLGTNTEAF
TRBJ2-1,TRBV2,ASTKTELAGGSYNEQF
TRBJ2-1,TRBV18,ASSPKGLANEQF
TRBJ1-1,TRBV12-3/TRBV12-4,ASSLGAPGTNTEAF
TRBJ2-1,TRBV4-1,ASSQAEAGVSWNEQF
TRBJ2-5,TRBV5-1,ASSFRLAGDLSMETQY
TRBJ2-2,TRBV6-1,ATTTLRGQGTGELF
TRBJ1-5,TRBV10-1,ASSRGRDQPQH
TRBJ1-2,TRBV5-1,ASSLNKNYGYT
TRBJ1-4,TRBV10-3,AISKGTGANEKLF
TRBJ2-1,TRBV5-1,ASRSAEQF
TRBJ2-3,TRBV7-8,ASRRGRDKSTDTQY
TRBJ2-1,TRBV12-3/TRBV12-4,ASSLAFEQF
TRBJ2-7,TRBV10-3,AISYPGQGSYEQY
TRBJ1-3,TRBV7-6,ASSFRTGGNTIY
TRBJ2-7,TRBV21-1,ASSIRETYLYEQY
TRBJ2-7,TRBV4-1,ASSQGLAGVREQY
TRBJ2-1,TRBV12-3/TRBV12-4,ASSKGQFNEQF
TRBJ2-2,TRBV5-1,ASSPQREGRVNTGELF
TRBJ2-3,TRBV20-1,SAREKVDTQY
TRBJ2-1,TRBV5-1,ASSLLAGVSYNEQF
TRBJ2-1,TRBV29-1,SVGNREVEQF
TRBJ2-1,TRBV2,ASSEAYNEQF
TRBJ2-1,TRBV5-5,ASSFIGMNEQF
TRBJ1-2,TRBV19,ASSSFVYGYT
TRBJ1-1,TRBV12-3/TRBV12-4,ASSFSLLNTEAF
TRBJ1-5,TRBV12-3/TRBV12-4,ASSLRQGHQPQH
TRBJ2-5,TRBV2,ASGYSQETQY
TRBJ1-1,TRBV12-3/TRBV12-4,ASSLESHEAF
TRBJ2-2,TRBV2,ASSETRANTGELF
TRBJ1-5,TRBV13,ASTKERTSNQPQH
TRBJ2-7,TRBV12-3/TRBV12-4,ASTDIAGPLYEQY
TRBJ2-4,TRBV5-1,ASSLRSGVAKNIQY
TRBJ2-7,TRBV20-1,SASLAGASYEQY